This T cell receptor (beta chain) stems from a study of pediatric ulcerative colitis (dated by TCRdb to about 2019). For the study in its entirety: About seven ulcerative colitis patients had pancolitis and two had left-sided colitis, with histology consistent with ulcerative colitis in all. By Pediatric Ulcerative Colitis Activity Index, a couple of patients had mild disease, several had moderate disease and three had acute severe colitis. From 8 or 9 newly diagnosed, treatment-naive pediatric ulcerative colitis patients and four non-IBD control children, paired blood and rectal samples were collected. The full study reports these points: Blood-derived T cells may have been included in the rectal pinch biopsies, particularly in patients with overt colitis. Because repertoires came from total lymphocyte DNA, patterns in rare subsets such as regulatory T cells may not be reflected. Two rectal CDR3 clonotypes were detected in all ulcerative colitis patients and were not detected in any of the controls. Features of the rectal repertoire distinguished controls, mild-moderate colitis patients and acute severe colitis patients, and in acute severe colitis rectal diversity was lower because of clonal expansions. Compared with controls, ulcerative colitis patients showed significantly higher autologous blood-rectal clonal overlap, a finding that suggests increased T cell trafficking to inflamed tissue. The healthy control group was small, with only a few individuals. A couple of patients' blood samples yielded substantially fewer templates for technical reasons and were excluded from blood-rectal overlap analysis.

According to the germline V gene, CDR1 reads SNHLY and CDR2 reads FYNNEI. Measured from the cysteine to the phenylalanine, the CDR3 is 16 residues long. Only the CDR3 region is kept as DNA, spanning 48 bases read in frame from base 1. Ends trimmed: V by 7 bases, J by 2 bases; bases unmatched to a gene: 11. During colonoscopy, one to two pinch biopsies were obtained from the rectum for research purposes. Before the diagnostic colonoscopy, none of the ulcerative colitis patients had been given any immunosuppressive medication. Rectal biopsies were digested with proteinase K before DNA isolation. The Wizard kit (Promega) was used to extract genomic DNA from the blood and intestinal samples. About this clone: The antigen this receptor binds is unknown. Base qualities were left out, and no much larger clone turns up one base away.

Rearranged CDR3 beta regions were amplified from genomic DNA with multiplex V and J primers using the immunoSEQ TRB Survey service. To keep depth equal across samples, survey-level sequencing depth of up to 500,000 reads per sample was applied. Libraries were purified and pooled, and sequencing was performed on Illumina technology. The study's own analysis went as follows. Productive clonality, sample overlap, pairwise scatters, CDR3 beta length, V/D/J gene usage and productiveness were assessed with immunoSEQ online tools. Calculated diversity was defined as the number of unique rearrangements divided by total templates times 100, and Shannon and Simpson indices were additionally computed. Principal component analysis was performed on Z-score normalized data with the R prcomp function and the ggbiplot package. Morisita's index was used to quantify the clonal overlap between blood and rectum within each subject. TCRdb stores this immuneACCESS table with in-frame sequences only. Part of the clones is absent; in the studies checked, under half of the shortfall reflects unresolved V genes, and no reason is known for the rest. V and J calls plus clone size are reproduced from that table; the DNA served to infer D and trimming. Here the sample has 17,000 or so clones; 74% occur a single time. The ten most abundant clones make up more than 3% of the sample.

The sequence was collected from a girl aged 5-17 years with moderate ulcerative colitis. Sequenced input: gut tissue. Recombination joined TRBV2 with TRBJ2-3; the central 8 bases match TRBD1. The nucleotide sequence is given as TGTGCCAGCAAAAGAACCGGGACAGGTTTCACAGATACGCAGTATTTT. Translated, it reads CASKRTGTGFTDTQYF.